A selection of T cell receptor beta chains follows, all from one sample in a study of blood T cell repertoires in COVID-19. The method was immunoSEQ multiplex PCR; TCRdb's version includes in-frame clones alone and lacks a portion of them. The data show 180,000 or so clones, 85% to 90% seen once. The source material was peripheral blood. The receptor set was obtained from a man aged 50-60 years with acute or convalescent COVID-19. Both conserved end residues are part of each CDR3. D genes are given only for firm matches. Size is stated for part of the rows, as once, few or many counts, or as a class when the clone is expanded.

abundance | j_gene | d_gene | len | v_gene | CDR3aa | CDR3nt
. | TRBJ2-7 | TRBD2 | 14 | TRBV27 | CASSLWAGDYEQYF | TGTGCCAGCAGTTTGTGGGCGGGAGACTACGAGCAGTACTTC
once | TRBJ2-3 | TRBD2 | 17 | TRBV3-1/TRBV3-2 | CASSQFTSGTVRDTQYF | TGTGCCAGCAGCCAATTCACTAGCGGAACAGTTCGGGATACGCAGTATTTT
once | TRBJ2-4 | TRBD1 | 15 | TRBV5-1 | CASSDHTGGKNIQYF | TGCGCCAGCAGCGATCACACAGGGGGCAAAAACATTCAGTACTTC
. | TRBJ1-3 | . | 16 | TRBV19 | CASSILQPSSGNTIYF | TGTGCCAGTAGTATACTACAGCCATCCTCTGGAAACACCATATATTTT
. | TRBJ2-1 | . | 16 | TRBV28 | CASSFSAAHSYNEQFF | TGTGCCAGCAGTTTCTCGGCGGCTCACTCCTACAATGAGCAGTTCTTC
once | TRBJ1-2 | . | 13 | TRBV29-1 | CSVWGQTNYGYTF | TGCAGCGTTTGGGGACAAACTAACTATGGCTACACCTTC
. | TRBJ1-3 | . | 18 | TRBV28 | CASSLPGGQTPSGNTIYF | TGTGCCAGCAGTCTCCCCGGGGGGCAAACCCCCTCTGGAAACACCATATATTTT
few | TRBJ2-2 | . | 16 | TRBV18 | CASSPPQFWNTGELFF | TGTGCCAGCTCACCACCACAATTCTGGAACACCGGGGAGCTGTTTTTT
. | TRBJ1-5 | . | 12 | TRBV27 | CASRTANQPQHF | TGTGCCAGCAGGACTGCCAATCAGCCCCAGCATTTT
. | TRBJ1-5 | . | 14 | TRBV5-4 | CASSSGQDGQPQHF | TGTGCCAGCAGCTCGGGACAAGACGGTCAGCCCCAGCATTTT
. | TRBJ2-1 | . | 15 | TRBV5-1 | CASSLIGGSYNEQFF | TGCGCCAGCAGCTTGATCGGGGGATCCTACAATGAGCAGTTCTTC
. | TRBJ2-1 | TRBD2 | 13 | TRBV28 | CASSLAGDNEQFF | TGTGCCAGTAGCCTGGCGGGGGACAATGAGCAGTTCTTC
. | TRBJ2-7 | . | 15 | TRBV11-2 | CASSNRDSGAYEQYF | TGTGCCAGCAGCAACCGGGACTCCGGGGCCTACGAGCAGTACTTC
. | TRBJ2-1 | . | 11 | TRBV20-1 | CSANRRNEQFF | TGCAGTGCTAACCGGCGGAATGAGCAGTTCTTC
. | TRBJ1-5 | . | 13 | TRBV12-3/TRBV12-4 | CASSLARDQPQHF | TGTGCCAGCAGTTTAGCGCGCGATCAGCCCCAGCATTTT
. | TRBJ2-7 | . | 11 | TRBV14 | CASSQATVQYF | TGTGCCAGCAGCCAAGCGACAGTGCAGTACTTC
. | TRBJ2-2 | . | 16 | TRBV5-8 | CASSLGAGLNTGELFF | TGTGCCAGCAGCTTGGGAGCGGGCCTGAACACCGGGGAGCTGTTTTTT
. | TRBJ2-3 | TRBD1 | 17 | TRBV11-2 | CASSSSTGQGTTDTQYF | TGTGCCAGCAGCTCAAGCACGGGACAGGGGACGACAGATACGCAGTATTTT
. | TRBJ1-3 | . | 15 | TRBV5-4 | CASSLAGGEGNTIYF | TGTGCCAGCAGCTTGGCGGGGGGGGAAGGAAACACCATATATTTT
. | TRBJ2-7 | TRBD2 | 15 | TRBV7-3 | CASSLTRGEFREQYF | TGTGCCAGCAGCTTAACGCGGGGGGAATTCCGCGAGCAGTACTTC
. | TRBJ2-2 | TRBD2 | 16 | TRBV28 | CASSTPRGGVLGELFF | TGTGCCAGCAGTACCCCAAGGGGAGGGGTCCTCGGGGAGCTGTTTTTT
once | TRBJ2-6 | TRBD1 | 21 | TRBV19 | CASSIELRTGNPLSGANVLTF | TGTGCCAGTAGTATAGAATTGAGGACAGGGAATCCCCTCTCTGGGGCCAACGTCCTGACTTTC
. | TRBJ2-4 | . | 15 | TRBV11-2 | CASSTLRGRQNIQYF | TGTGCCAGCAGCACCTTGCGAGGTCGACAGAACATTCAGTACTTC
. | TRBJ1-3 | . | 16 | TRBV6-1 | CASSGDRGISGNTIYF | TGTGCCAGCAGTGGGGACCGGGGGATCTCTGGAAACACCATATATTTT
. | TRBJ1-3 | . | 17 | TRBV9 | CASSVPRAPTPGNTIYF | TGTGCCAGCAGCGTCCCCAGGGCCCCTACCCCAGGAAACACCATATATTTT
. | TRBJ2-7 | . | 15 | TRBV15 | CATSRAPGVSYEQYF | TGTGCCACCAGCAGAGCCCCCGGAGTAAGCTACGAGCAGTACTTC
. | TRBJ1-5 | TRBD1 | 14 | TRBV28 | CASRRQGARQPQHF | TGTGCCAGCAGACGACAGGGGGCGAGACAGCCCCAGCATTTT
. | TRBJ1-3 | . | 15 | TRBV28 | CASSPGAVSGNTIYF | TGTGCCAGCAGTCCAGGGGCCGTCTCTGGAAACACCATATATTTT
. | TRBJ2-1 | TRBD2 | 15 | TRBV9 | CASSVKAGAYNEQFF | TGTGCCAGCAGCGTAAAAGCGGGGGCCTACAATGAGCAGTTCTTC
. | TRBJ2-1 | TRBD2 | 15 | TRBV29-1 | CSVHPSGTSGNEQFF | TGCAGCGTCCACCCCTCCGGGACTAGCGGCAATGAGCAGTTCTTC
. | TRBJ2-5 | TRBD2 | 16 | TRBV5-6 | CASSQPGTRDQETQYF | TGTGCCAGCAGCCAGCCGGGGACTAGAGACCAAGAGACCCAGTACTTC
once | TRBJ2-6 | . | 18 | TRBV9 | CASSVTTTGGAGANVLTF | TGTGCCAGCAGCGTAACTACTACAGGGGGGGCTGGGGCCAACGTCCTGACTTTC
. | TRBJ1-1 | . | 15 | TRBV7-5 | CARSLALGRETEAFF | TGTGCCAGAAGCTTAGCGCTCGGCAGGGAAACTGAAGCTTTCTTT
. | TRBJ1-1 | TRBD1 | 14 | TRBV7-9 | CASKDRGRGTEAFF | TGTGCCAGCAAAGACAGGGGGCGCGGGACTGAAGCTTTCTTT
. | TRBJ1-4 | . | 12 | TRBV28 | CASNREYEKLFF | TGTGCCAGCAACAGGGAGTATGAAAAACTGTTTTTT
. | TRBJ2-3 | . | 13 | TRBV5-1 | CASSLGLVDTQYF | TGCGCCAGCAGCTTGGGCCTAGTGGATACGCAGTATTTT
. | TRBJ1-1 | . | 14 | TRBV27 | CASKPRGLITEAFF | TGTGCCAGCAAACCGCGGGGGCTGATCACTGAAGCTTTCTTT
. | TRBJ2-2 | TRBD2 | 16 | TRBV7-2 | CASSPSGGLGTGELFF | TGTGCCAGCAGTCCTAGCGGGGGGCTGGGCACCGGGGAGCTGTTTTTT
. | TRBJ2-3 | . | 12 | TRBV10-3 | CAISVGPDTQYF | TGTGCCATCAGTGTGGGCCCAGATACGCAGTATTTT
. | TRBJ1-2 | . | 15 | TRBV10-1 | CASSPAGEHHYGYTF | TGCGCCAGCAGCCCTGCGGGGGAACACCACTATGGCTACACCTTC
. | TRBJ1-2 | . | 13 | TRBV28 | CASITQANYGYTF | TGTGCCAGCATAACACAGGCTAACTATGGCTACACCTTC
. | TRBJ1-1 | . | 18 | TRBV19 | CASSIGWRDSEENTEAFF | TGTGCCAGTAGTATCGGTTGGCGAGACAGTGAGGAAAACACTGAAGCTTTCTTT
. | TRBJ2-3 | TRBD1 | 15 | TRBV29-1 | CSVESAGQGGDTQYF | TGCAGCGTTGAATCCGCGGGACAGGGTGGAGATACGCAGTATTTT
. | TRBJ2-4 | . | 16 | TRBV19 | CASSIARTGTQIVQYF | TGTGCCAGTAGTATAGCCCGGACCGGGACACAAATAGTTCAGTACTTC
. | TRBJ2-5 | . | 13 | TRBV29-1 | CSVDSDSQETQYF | TGCAGCGTTGATTCGGACAGCCAAGAGACCCAGTACTTC
once | TRBJ2-4 | . | 12 | TRBV9 | CASSVGGDIQYF | TGTGCCAGCAGCGTAGGGGGGGACATTCAGTACTTC
. | TRBJ2-3 | . | 15 | TRBV6-1 | CASSDHRVSTDTQYF | TGTGCCAGCAGTGACCACAGGGTTAGCACAGATACGCAGTATTTT
once | TRBJ2-6 | . | 15 | TRBV7-2 | CASSLKSSGANVLTF | TGTGCCAGCAGCTTAAAGAGCTCTGGGGCCAACGTCCTGACTTTC
. | TRBJ2-5 | . | 14 | TRBV28 | CASSSRTAQETQYF | TGTGCCAGCAGTTCCCGGACAGCTCAAGAGACCCAGTACTTC
. | TRBJ1-1 | TRBD1 | 16 | TRBV3-1/TRBV3-2 | CASSRRQGDGNTEAFF | TGTGCCAGCAGCCGTAGACAGGGGGACGGGAACACTGAAGCTTTCTTT